Listed below are T cell receptor beta chains from one sample, sequenced in a study of blood T cell repertoires in COVID-19. The method was immunoSEQ multiplex PCR; TCRdb's version includes in-frame clones alone and lacks a portion of them. The repertoire includes under 350,000 clones, around 84% of them detected once, and over 1% sits in the top ten. Material for sequencing was peripheral blood. The receptor source for this set is a man between 65 and 80 years old with acute or convalescent COVID-19. Each CDR3 is given with its conserved first and last residue. A D gene is named only where the DNA matches it firmly. Part of the rows lack a size; the others show once, few, many or a class for expanded clones.

TRBD1 TRBJ1-5 NA TRBV5-1 TGCGCCAGCAGCTTGTATGGGACAGGAGACCAGCCCCAGCATTTT CASSLYGTGDQPQHF
TRBD1 TRBJ1-2 NA TRBV28 TGTGCCAGCAGCCCCAACAGGGGCCATGGCTACACCTTC CASSPNRGHGYTF
NA TRBJ2-2 NA TRBV11-3 TGTGCCAGCAGCTTAGAGGGGCACACCGGGGAGCTGTTTTTT CASSLEGHTGELFF
NA TRBJ2-7 NA TRBV3-1/TRBV3-2 TGTGCCAGCAGCCCCGGGACAAACTACGAGCAGTACTTC CASSPGTNYEQYF
NA TRBJ1-2 NA TRBV4-2 TGTGCCAGCAGCCAAGGCGGATCCTACACCTTC CASSQGGSYTF
NA TRBJ1-5 NA TRBV19 TGTGCCAGTAGTATAGTTGGGGGCAGTGGCAATCAGCCCCAGCATTTT CASSIVGGSGNQPQHF
NA TRBJ1-2 NA TRBV6-1 TGTGCCAGCAGTGACGCGAGGGCTCGGGGCTACACCTTC CASSDARARGYTF
NA TRBJ1-3 once TRBV9 TGTGCCAGCAGCCTTGACAGGTTGGGAGGAAACACCATATATTTT CASSLDRLGGNTIYF
NA TRBJ2-3 NA TRBV5-1 TGCGCCAGCAGCTTGGGCGGGGTTCGAGATACGCAGTATTTT CASSLGGVRDTQYF
TRBD1 TRBJ2-5 NA TRBV11-3 TGTGCCAGCAGCTCCCACAGGGGAGATGAGACCCAGTACTTC CASSSHRGDETQYF
TRBD1 TRBJ1-3 NA TRBV30 TGTGCCTGGTACCCAAGGGGAGGGACAGGGAGTTTCTCTGGAAACACCATATATTTT CAWYPRGGTGSFSGNTIYF
NA TRBJ2-3 NA TRBV6-2/TRBV6-3 TGTGCCAGCAGTTACGTCGGCGGGAAGTTATCAGATACGCAGTATTTT CASSYVGGKLSDTQYF
TRBD2 TRBJ2-7 NA TRBV19 TGTGCCAGTGCTCCTAGCGGGGGGTTCCCTTATAGAGGGGAGCAGTACTTC CASAPSGGFPYRGEQYF
NA TRBJ2-2 NA TRBV5-4 TGTGCCAGCAGCGAAAGTCCGGGGGATATACTCGGCGGGGAGCTGTTTTTT CASSESPGDILGGELFF
NA TRBJ2-1 NA TRBV4-3 TGCGCCAGCAGCCAAGATCTACGGCTGACTAGAAACAATGAGCAGTTCTTC CASSQDLRLTRNNEQFF
NA TRBJ1-2 few TRBV3-1/TRBV3-2 TGTGCCAGCAGTCCTGGGCAGGGCGGCGGCTACACCTTC CASSPGQGGGYTF
TRBD1 TRBJ2-6 NA TRBV5-4 TGTGCCAGCAGCCCTCCCGGGACAGGACCCTCTGGGGCCAACGTCCTGACTTTC CASSPPGTGPSGANVLTF
TRBD2 TRBJ2-1 NA TRBV10-3 TGTGCCATCAGTACGACTAGCGGGGGGGCAAATGAGCAGTTCTTC CAISTTSGGANEQFF
TRBD1 TRBJ1-2 NA TRBV6-5 TGTGCCAGCAGCTCCCTACAGGGGTCTGACTATGGCTACACCTTC CASSSLQGSDYGYTF
TRBD2 TRBJ2-7 many TRBV2 TGTGCCAGCAGTGACGCGCGAGGACTAGCGGGAGTGTACGAGCAGTACTTC CASSDARGLAGVYEQYF
NA TRBJ2-1 NA TRBV6-5 TGTGCCAGCACCCTCGGGAATGAGCAGTTCTTC CASTLGNEQFF
NA TRBJ1-4 once TRBV7-9 TGTGCCAGCAGCGCGGGGGTTGCCCCTGAACTGGATAATGAAAAACTGTTTTTT CASSAGVAPELDNEKLFF
TRBD1 TRBJ2-3 NA TRBV7-2 TGTGCCAGTAGAGACAGGGCAGATACGCAGTATTTT CASRDRADTQYF
NA TRBJ1-2 NA TRBV6-6 TGTGCCAGCACTCAACTAACGGGGGGCGTTGGTGGCTACACCTTC CASTQLTGGVGGYTF
TRBD1 TRBJ2-3 NA TRBV30 TGTGCCTGGATGCAGGGGGCGCGTGCAGATACGCAGTATTTT CAWMQGARADTQYF
NA TRBJ1-1 NA TRBV7-2 TGTGCCAGCAGCCTCAGGGGACGGGGCACTGAAGCTTTCTTT CASSLRGRGTEAFF
NA TRBJ2-5 NA TRBV5-4 TGTGCCAGCAGCTTGGGGGCAGGGGAGGAGACCCAGTACTTC CASSLGAGEETQYF
NA TRBJ1-4 NA TRBV5-8 TGTGCCAGCAGCTTGCCGGGAGATAATGAAAAACTGTTTTTT CASSLPGDNEKLFF
NA TRBJ2-3 NA TRBV3-1/TRBV3-2 TGTGCCAGCAGCCATAGAGGGTCCACAGATACGCAGTATTTT CASSHRGSTDTQYF
TRBD1 TRBJ1-2 NA TRBV6-5 TGTGCCAGCAGCCGCCGGACAGGGACGAACTATGGCTACACCTTC CASSRRTGTNYGYTF
TRBD2 TRBJ2-1 few TRBV19 TGTGCCAGTAGTGGGACTAGCGGGAGGCCTTACAATGAGCAGTTCTTC CASSGTSGRPYNEQFF
NA TRBJ2-7 NA TRBV6-5 TGTGCCAGCAGTCCTCGTGGAGGGGGCAGGAACGAGCAGTACTTC CASSPRGGGRNEQYF
TRBD2 TRBJ2-1 NA TRBV28 TGTGCCAGCACTAGCGGTTACTCCTACAATGAGCAGTTCTTC CASTSGYSYNEQFF
TRBD2 TRBJ2-5 NA TRBV3-1/TRBV3-2 TGTGCCAGCAGCCAAGATCCGGGGGGGGGCCAAGAGACCCAGTACTTC CASSQDPGGGQETQYF
NA TRBJ2-6 NA TRBV6-5 TGTGCCAGCAGTCCCGAGGGCTCTGGGGCCAACGTCCTGACTTTC CASSPEGSGANVLTF
TRBD1 TRBJ2-5 NA TRBV24-1 TGTGCCACCAGTGATCACCGGGACAGGGGGAAAGAGACCCAGTACTTC CATSDHRDRGKETQYF